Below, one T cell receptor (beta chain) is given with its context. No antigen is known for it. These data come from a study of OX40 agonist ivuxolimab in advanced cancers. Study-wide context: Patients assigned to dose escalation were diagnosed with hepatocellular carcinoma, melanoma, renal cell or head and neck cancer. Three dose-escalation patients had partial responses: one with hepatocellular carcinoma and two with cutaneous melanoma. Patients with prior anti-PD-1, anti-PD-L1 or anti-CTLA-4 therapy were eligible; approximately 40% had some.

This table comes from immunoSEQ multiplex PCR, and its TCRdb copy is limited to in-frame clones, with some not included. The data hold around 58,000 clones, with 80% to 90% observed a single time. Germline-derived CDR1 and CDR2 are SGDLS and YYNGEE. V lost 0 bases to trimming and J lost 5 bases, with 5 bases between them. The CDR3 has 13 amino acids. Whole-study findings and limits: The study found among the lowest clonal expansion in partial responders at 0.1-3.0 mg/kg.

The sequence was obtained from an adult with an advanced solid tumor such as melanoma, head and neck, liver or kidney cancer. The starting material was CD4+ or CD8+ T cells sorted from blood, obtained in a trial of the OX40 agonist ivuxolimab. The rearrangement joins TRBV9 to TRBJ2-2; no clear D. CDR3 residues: CASSVDRTGELFF. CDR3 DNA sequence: TGTGCCAGCAGCGTAGATAGGACCGGGGAGCTGTTTTTT.